Below, 28 T cell receptor beta chains from the same sample are listed, as sequenced in a study of post-analysis software for immune sequencing data. Unique molecular identifiers had been added to the TCR beta cDNA libraries. TCRdb reprocessed the PCR reads via MiXCR and lists one record per CDR3 protein. The sample has about half a million distinct CDR3 sequences, around 31% seen once. General study findings and limits: Elevated frequency relative to controls characterized several TRBV segments in patients, TRBV5-6, TRBV5-1 and TRBV20-1 among them.

These receptors lack a known antigen. The specimen sequenced was blood. The origin of the receptors is a girl aged 2 to 17 with multiple sclerosis.

Of note for this clonotype: Mismatch with germline at one junction end may stem from a read error. The chain has TRBV10-3 and TRBJ1-2, with D uncertain. Germline V gene sequence: CDR1 ENHRY, CDR2 SYGVKD. This CDR3 spans 14 amino acids. Written as DNA, the CDR3 is TGTGCTATCACCACGCCTGAGGGAAACTATGGCTACACCTTC. Protein sequence: CAITTPEGNYGYTF.

This chain joins TRBV20-1 and TRBJ1-5; D gene ambiguous. Trimming left V 4 bases short and J 0 bases short, with 10 bases between. Germline V gene sequence: CDR1 DFQATT, CDR2 SNEGSKA (reference sequence). CDR3 length: 14 residues. The CDR3 loop is CSANVDNSNQPQHF. DNA of the CDR3: TGCAGTGCTAATGTAGACAATAGCAATCAGCCCCAGCATTTT.

The V gene is TRBV5-1, the J gene TRBJ2-7; D unclear. Trimming stripped 0 bases from V and 6 bases from J, with 19 bases between. The length of the CDR3 is 16 residues. Germline CDR1 and CDR2: SGHRS and YFSETQ. CDR3 in amino acids: CASSLGDFESRREQYF. The CDR3 DNA is TGCGCCAGCAGCTTGGGGGATTTCGAATCCCGACGCGAGCAGTACTTC. The full variable domain, in which reference TRBV5-1 and TRBJ2-7 provide the parts outside the CDR3, is KAGVTQTPRYLIKTRGQQVTLSCSPISGHRSVSWYQQTPGQGLQFLFEYFSETQRNKGNFPGRFSGRQFSNSRSEMNVSTLELGDSALYLCASSLGDFESRREQYFGPGTRLTVT.

This clonotype has a handful of counts. V and J are TRBV7-3 and TRBJ1-2; TRBD1 agrees at 9 bases. The V and J ends lost 2 bases and 6 bases, in that order; junction bases with no gene match: 4. This CDR3 comprises 14 residues. The germline V gene has CDR1 SGHTA and CDR2 FQGTGA. CDR3 sequence: CASSLQGQGHGYTF. The DNA for the CDR3 is TGTGCCAGCAGCTTACAGGGACAGGGCCATGGCTACACCTTC.

The chain has TRBV5-1 and TRBJ2-3, with 9 bases identical to TRBD1. CDR1 and CDR2 from the germline V gene are SGHRS and YFSETQ. The V segment lost 1 base and the J segment 4 bases; nucleotides outside the gene matches: 7. CDR3 length: 16 residues. CDR3 DNA sequence: TGCGCCAGCAGCTTGTTCCAGGGACAGGGTGCAGATACGCAGTATTTT. It codes for CASSLFQGQGADTQYF.

This rearrangement joins TRBV2 to TRBJ2-3; possibly TRBD2 for D (5 bases). The CDR3 is made up of 16 amino acids. The germline CDR1 and CDR2 sequences are SNHLY and FYNNEI. The V end lost 5 bases, the J end lost 6 bases, and 21 bases lay between the germline ends. The CDR3 DNA reads TGTGCCAGCAGTCCCTCTGCCGGGATAAGTAGGGATACGCAGTATTTT. It codes for CASSPSAGISRDTQYF. Full variable domain (missing parts from reference TRBV2 and TRBJ2-3): EPEVTQTPSHQVTQMGQEVILRCVPISNHLYFYWYRQILGQKVEFLVSFYNNEISEKSEIFDDQFSVERPDGSNFTLKIRSTKLEDSAMYFCASSPSAGISRDTQYFGPGTRLTVL.

The chain employs TRBV5-1 and TRBJ1-2; 7 nucleotides align to TRBD1. There are 13 residues in the CDR3. Trimming removed 1 base from V and 6 bases from J; junction bases left unmatched: 3. CDR1 is SGHRS, CDR2 YFSETQ, per germline. The CDR3 DNA reads as TGCGCCAGCAGCTTGTCCGACAGGGATGGCTACACCTTC. It is translated as CASSLSDRDGYTF.

J is TRBJ1-2 and V is TRBV20-1, with 7 bases matching TRBD1. The length of the CDR3 is 14 residues. The germline CDR1 and CDR2 sequences are DFQATT and SNEGSKA (reference sequence). The V gene end was trimmed by 8 bases and the J gene end by 2 bases; junction bases not matched to a gene: 11. CDR3 amino acids: CSTDTGTVNYGYTF. CDR3 in DNA: TGCAGTACCGACACCGGGACAGTGAACTATGGCTACACCTTC.

V is TRBV11-2 and J is TRBJ2-1, with D uncertain. The ends were cut back, 2 bases at V and 0 bases at J, with 5 bases in the middle. CDR1 and CDR2 from the germline V gene are SGHAT and FQNNGV. CDR3 length equals 14 residues. The CDR3 DNA is TGTGCCAGCAGCTTACTTCCCTCCTACAATGAGCAGTTCTTC. Protein sequence: CASSLLPSYNEQFF.

The genes are TRBV7-9 and TRBJ2-1, with 8 positions matching TRBD2. The J segment lost 0 bases and the V segment lost 3 bases, leaving 4 bases of the junction unmatched. This CDR3 spans 16 amino acids. In germline, CDR1 is SEHNR, CDR2 FQNEAQ (reference sequence). This CDR3 reads CASSFERGPSYNEQFF. The CDR3 DNA is TGTGCCAGCAGCTTTGAGCGGGGGCCCTCCTACAATGAGCAGTTCTTC.

The chain couples TRBV10-3 to TRBJ2-1; 7 bases are a match to TRBD2. This CDR3 spans 17 amino acids. Germline loops: CDR1 ENHRY, CDR2 SYGVKD. With V trimmed by 0 bases and J by 0 bases, 5 bases remained unmatched. The DNA for the CDR3 is TGTGCCATCAGTGAGTCGAGCGGGAAGAGCTCCTACAATGAGCAGTTCTTC. Protein product: CAISESSGKSSYNEQFF.

The V and J genes are TRBV5-6 and TRBJ2-5; tentative D call: TRBD2 (7 bases). The germline V gene encodes CDR1 SGHDT and CDR2 YYEEEE. Deletions cut 2 bases from V and 4 bases from J, with 12 bases between. The CDR3 is 14 amino acids. The CDR3 reads CASSLKRGGETQYF. CDR3 in DNA: TGTGCCAGCAGCTTAAAAAGGGGGGGAGAGACCCAGTACTTC.

The rearrangement links TRBV28 to TRBJ2-2; TRBD2 is a possible D gene (6 bases). CDR1 is MDHEN, CDR2 SYDVKM, per germline. Deletions cut 5 bases from V and 10 bases from J, with 14 bases between. This CDR3 has 13 amino acids. CDR3 amino acids: CASSPGRGVELFF. The CDR3 bases are TGTGCCAGCAGTCCGGGGCGGGGAGTGGAGCTGTTTTTT.

The CDR3 loop reads CASRLPGAEAFF. CDR3 DNA sequence: TGTGCCAGCAGGCTCCCGGGGGCTGAAGCTTTCTTT. The chain is built from TRBV12-3 or TRBV12-4 and TRBJ1-1, with D possibly matching TRBD1 (5 bases). The CDR3 covers 12 residues. With 6 bases removed from V and 6 bases from J, the gap between germline ends came to 11 bases.

V usage is TRBV3-1 and J usage is TRBJ1-2; TRBD1 matches at 11 bases. V dropped 8 bases and J dropped 4; count of bases not matched to a gene: 6. The germline CDR1 and CDR2 sequences are LGHDT and YNNKEL (reference sequence). The CDR3 length is 14 residues. Written as DNA, the CDR3 is TGTGCCAGCCATGGACAGGGGGCGAGCTATGGCTACACCTTC. It specifies CASHGQGASYGYTF.

In this sample, this clonotype turned up a few times. V is TRBV10-3 and J is TRBJ1-2; 8 bases align to TRBD1. CDR1 is ENHRY, CDR2 SYGVKD, per germline. Unmatched junction bases numbered 1, after V lost 6 bases and J lost 10 bases. The CDR3 totals 10 residues. The chain's CDR3 is CAIRDRDYTF. CDR3 DNA: TGTGCCATCAGGGACAGGGACTACACCTTC.

The chain has TRBV21-1 and TRBJ2-1; no check of the table's D call, TRBD1, against the DNA was made. TRBV21-1 is described as a pseudogene. The CDR3 contains 15 residues. Here the CDR3 reads CASNVEAQDCNEQFF. The CDR3 bases are TGTGCCAGCAACGTTGAGGCGCAAGATTGTAATGAGCAGTTCTTC.

V gene TRBV6-6 combines with J gene TRBJ2-1; 8 nucleotides agree with TRBD2. CDR3 length: 13 amino acids. Germline lookup yields CDR1 MNHNY and CDR2 SVGAGI (reference sequence). V lost 8 bases to trimming and J lost 5 bases; unmatched junction nucleotides: 5. The CDR3 DNA sequence: TGTGCCAGCCGGCGGGGGGCTGACAATGAGCAGTTCTTC. Amino acids: CASRRGADNEQFF.

The rearrangement joins TRBV7-2 to TRBJ2-3, with D tentatively TRBD1 (5 bases). Germline V gene sequence: CDR1 SGHTA, CDR2 FQGNSA. The CDR3 is 17 amino acids. Trimming removed 2 bases at V and 5 bases at J, with 20 bases between. The CDR3, as DNA: TGTGCCAGCAGCTTAATCCGACGGCAGGGTAGTATAGATACGCAGTATTTT. This translates into CASSLIRRQGSIDTQYF.

The rearrangement links TRBV20-1 to TRBJ2-5; 10 nucleotides align to TRBD2. The germline V gene encodes CDR1 DFQATT and CDR2 SNEGSKA (reference sequence). The CDR3 consists of 16 residues. The V segment lost 0 bases and the J segment 4 bases; nucleotides outside the gene matches: 8. DNA of the CDR3: TGCAGTGCTAGAGATGGGAGCGGGGGGGCGGCAGAGACCCAGTACTTC. It is translated as CSARDGSGGAAETQYF.

The CDR3 DNA is TGTGCCAGCTTTGGGGGGGCCGAGCAGTTCTTC. As protein: CASFGGAEQFF. The gene calls are TRBV12-3 or TRBV12-4 and TRBJ2-1; D is possibly TRBD2 (7 bases). This CDR3 region has 11 residues. V lost 8 bases to trimming and J lost 10 bases, with 12 bases between them.

The rearrangement uses TRBV5-6 and TRBJ1-1, with TRBD1 identical over 7 bases. CDR1 is SGHDT and CDR2 is YYEEEE in the germline V gene. V dropped 1 base and J dropped 3; count of bases not matched to a gene: 6. This CDR3 has 15 amino acids. The CDR3, as DNA: TGTGCCAGCAGCTTGCTGTACAGGGGACACACTGAAGCTTTCTTT. Its protein is CASSLLYRGHTEAFF.

The V gene is TRBV6-2 or TRBV6-3, the J gene TRBJ2-1; 9 bases fit TRBD2. CDR3 length: 14 amino acids. Germline CDR1 MNHEY, CDR2 SVGEGT. With V trimmed by 6 bases and J by 7 bases, 7 bases remained unmatched. The chain's CDR3 is CASRAGGPGNEQFF. The CDR3 bases are TGTGCCAGCAGGGCGGGGGGGCCGGGGAATGAGCAGTTCTTC.

The V and J genes are TRBV7-8 and TRBJ1-5, with D possibly matching TRBD1 (6 bases). CDR1 is SGHVS, CDR2 FQNEAQ, per germline. The V gene lost 1 base and the J gene lost 1 base, with 11 bases spanning the gap. This CDR3 comprises 16 residues. The CDR3 loop is CASSLGAGDSNQPQHF. Written as DNA, the CDR3 is TGTGCCAGCAGCTTAGGCGCAGGGGACAGCAATCAGCCCCAGCATTTT. The full variable domain, completed using reference TRBV7-8 and TRBJ1-5, is GAGVSQSPRYKVAKRGQDVALRCDPISGHVSLFWYQQALGQGPEFLTYFQNEAQLDKSGLPSDRFFAERPEGSVSTLKIQRTQQEDSAVYLCASSLGAGDSNQPQHFGDGTRLSIL.

This chain joins TRBV10-3 and TRBJ1-6; D is ambiguous. Germline V gene lookup returns CDR1 ENHRY and CDR2 SYGVKD. CDR3 length: 15 residues. Trimming pared 11 bases from V and 6 bases from J, leaving 20 bases between. The CDR3 nucleotides read TGTGCCTCAGTCGCGGGTCTACCGAGTAATTCACCCCTCCACTTT. Translating gives CASVAGLPSNSPLHF.

The rearrangement joins TRBV20-1 to TRBJ2-7; no reliable D call. The CDR3 length is 11 residues. V lost 3 bases to trimming and J lost 3 bases, with 6 bases between them. Germline CDR1 and CDR2: DFQATT and SNEGSKA (reference sequence). The CDR3 DNA follows: TGCAGTGCTAGGGGCTTCTACGAGCAGTACTTC. Translating gives CSARGFYEQYF.

The CDR3 DNA reads TGTGCCAGCAGGGGACCTGGCTATGGCTACACCTTC. Protein sequence: CASRGPGYGYTF. This chain joins TRBV12-3 or TRBV12-4 and TRBJ1-2; weak D call: TRBD1 (5 bases). The CDR3 extends over 12 amino acids. Trimming shortened V by 6 bases and J by 4 bases, and 9 bases separated the two germline ends.

This clonotype was observed a handful of times. The chain is built from TRBV6-4 and TRBJ2-3; D might be TRBD1 or TRBD2, each matching 5 bases. The CDR3 is made up of 15 amino acids. In germline, CDR1 is MRHNA, CDR2 SNTAGT. V was cut by 6 bases and J by 6 bases, with 19 bases left in between. The CDR3 loop reads CASSSTGTIADTQYF. For the CDR3, the DNA is TGTGCCAGCAGCTCCACCGGGACCATAGCGGATACGCAGTATTTT.